These T cell receptor beta chains were read from a single sample in a study of cytomegalovirus exposure and HLA in healthy donors. The assay was immunoSEQ multiplex PCR, and TCRdb's table has in-frame clones only and misses some. The sample has some 63,000 clones; 89% are singletons. Sequenced material: PBMCs. The source of these receptors is a woman between 18 and 29 years old in good health and CMV-seronegative. CDR3s include the opening cysteine and the closing phenylalanine or tryptophan. A D gene is named only where the DNA matches it firmly. The size of a clone is reported for some rows only, either as once, few or many, or as a class for expanded clones.

V	D	J	size	DNA	CDR3
TRBV7-8	TRBD2	TRBJ2-5	-	TGTGCCAGCAGCTTAGTGCGGGGGGGAGAGACCCAGTACTTC	CASSLVRGGETQYF
TRBV28	-	TRBJ1-1	-	TGTGCCAGTGGTTGGGGCAAGGACACTGAAGCTTTCTTT	CASGWGKDTEAFF
TRBV19	TRBD2	TRBJ2-5	-	TGTGCCAGTAGCCCGGGACTAGGGGAGACCCAGTACTTC	CASSPGLGETQYF
TRBV2	TRBD1	TRBJ2-7	once	TGTGCCAGCAGAGCCGGGACAGGGGTTGGCGAGCAGTACTTC	CASRAGTGVGEQYF
TRBV7-9	-	TRBJ2-7	once	TGTGCCAGCAGCTCGCCTATCAAGCAGTACTTC	CASSSPIKQYF
TRBV5-1	-	TRBJ2-7	-	TGCGCCAGCAGCCTGAACAGGGACCAATACCACGAGCAGTACTTC	CASSLNRDQYHEQYF
TRBV6-1	-	TRBJ1-2	-	TGTGCCAGCAGTACAGGGTATGGCTACACCTTC	CASSTGYGYTF
TRBV30	-	TRBJ1-5	once	TGTGCCTGGAGTAGAAACGAGGGCCAGCCCCAGCATTTT	CAWSRNEGQPQHF
TRBV27	-	TRBJ2-3	-	TGTGCCAGCAGTTTGCGCGGAGATACGCAGTATTTT	CASSLRGDTQYF
TRBV2	TRBD1	TRBJ1-5	-	TGTGCCAGCAGCGCGACAGGGTTTAGTCAGCCCCAGCATTTT	CASSATGFSQPQHF
TRBV7-2	TRBD2	TRBJ2-7	once	TGTGCCAGCAGCCGCAGCGGGGTGGAAAACGAGCAGTACTTC	CASSRSGVENEQYF
TRBV6-6	-	TRBJ2-1	-	TGTGCCAGCAGTTACTCTCCAGGGGAGCAGTTCTTC	CASSYSPGEQFF
TRBV5-1	TRBD1	TRBJ2-1	once	TGCGCCAGCACCCCCTCTATGGGACAGTACAATGAGCAGTTCTTC	CASTPSMGQYNEQFF
TRBV6-6	TRBD1	TRBJ2-3	-	TGTGCCAGCAGTTACTCGACAGGGCGTGGAGATACGCAGTATTTT	CASSYSTGRGDTQYF
TRBV30	TRBD1	TRBJ1-2	-	TGTGCCTGGACAGGGGGCGCCGATTATGGCTACACCTTC	CAWTGGADYGYTF
TRBV28	-	TRBJ2-1	-	TGTGCCAGCAGTCCCATACTACTAGTGGGCAATGAGCAGTTCTTC	CASSPILLVGNEQFF
TRBV14	TRBD1	TRBJ2-1	-	TGTGCCAGCAGCCGGACAGGGGGCGATGAGCAGTTCTTC	CASSRTGGDEQFF
TRBV10-3	TRBD2	TRBJ2-7	-	TGTGCCATCAGTGAGCCGGGACTAGCTCTCCAGCAGTACTTC	CAISEPGLALQQYF
TRBV29-1	-	TRBJ1-2	-	TGCAGCGGGGGTGGGCAGGGTGACTATGGCTACACCTTC	CSGGGQGDYGYTF
TRBV10-3	TRBD2	TRBJ2-5	-	TGTGCCATACAGGCGGGGGAATGGGAGACCCAGTACTTC	CAIQAGEWETQYF
TRBV18	TRBD2	TRBJ2-3	-	TGTGCCAGCTCACCCTTAGCGGGGAGCACAGATACGCAGTATTTT	CASSPLAGSTDTQYF
TRBV29-1	-	TRBJ2-5	-	TGCAGCGGGCGGGGCGGGGCGGAATTAGAGACCCAGTACTTC	CSGRGGAELETQYF
TRBV6-1	-	TRBJ1-1	-	TGTGCCAGCAGTGCAGAACAGACGAACACTGAAGCTTTCTTT	CASSAEQTNTEAFF
TRBV19	-	TRBJ2-7	-	TGTGCCAGTAGCTCCCACCGGGCGGGCACCTACGAGCAGTACTTC	CASSSHRAGTYEQYF
TRBV7-8	TRBD1	TRBJ1-1	-	TGTGCCAGCAGCTTATCGGGACAGGGGGAAGGAGCTTTCTTT	CASSLSGQGEGAFF
TRBV7-6	-	TRBJ2-5	-	TGTGCCAGCAGCACTGCTCAAGAGACCCAGTACTTC	CASSTAQETQYF
TRBV9	TRBD1	TRBJ2-3	-	TGTGCCAGCAGCGGAATCCCACGAACAGGGGGGTCAGATACGCAGTATTTT	CASSGIPRTGGSDTQYF
TRBV6-5	-	TRBJ2-7	-	TGTGCCAGCAGTTACCAGGGGACCACCTACGAGCAGTACTTC	CASSYQGTTYEQYF
TRBV11-2	TRBD1	TRBJ2-5	-	TGTGCCAGCAGCTTGAGAGGGACAGGGGAAGAGACCCAGTACTTC	CASSLRGTGEETQYF
TRBV30	-	TRBJ1-1	-	TGTGCCTGGAGTGTCGGTCTGAACACTGAAGCTTTCTTT	CAWSVGLNTEAFF
TRBV27	TRBD1	TRBJ2-7	-	TGTGCCAGCAGTTTATCTGAGGGGGCGACCTACGAGCAGTACTTC	CASSLSEGATYEQYF
TRBV21-1	-	TRBJ2-5	-	TGTGCCAGCAGCAAAGGGGTCCAGGGAAAGGAGACCCAGTACTTC	CASSKGVQGKETQYF
TRBV5-1	-	TRBJ2-2	-	TGCGCCAGCAGCTTGACAGTCGGAACCGGGGAGCTGTTTTTT	CASSLTVGTGELFF
TRBV19	-	TRBJ2-1	-	TGTGCCAGCGCATACAGAAGCTCCTACAATGAGCAGTTCTTC	CASAYRSSYNEQFF
TRBV20-1	-	TRBJ2-2	-	TGCAGTGCTGGGGAGACCGGGGAGCTGTTTTTT	CSAGETGELFF
TRBV28	-	TRBJ2-6	-	TGTGCCAGCAGTTTGTTACAGCAAGGCTCTGGGGCCAACGTCCTGACTTTC	CASSLLQQGSGANVLTF
TRBV5-1	-	TRBJ2-3	-	TGCGCCAGCAGCTTGGACGGGGAGAGCACAGATACGCAGTATTTT	CASSLDGESTDTQYF
TRBV29-1	-	TRBJ1-1	-	TGCAGCGTTCGGGGGGGGAACACTGAAGCTTTCTTT	CSVRGGNTEAFF
TRBV30	-	TRBJ1-1	-	TGTGCCTGGAGTGTACTACAGGGATGGAACACTGAAGCTTTCTTT	CAWSVLQGWNTEAFF
TRBV9	TRBD1	TRBJ2-1	-	TGTGCCAGCAGCGCCGGGACAGTGTACAATGAGCAGTTCTTC	CASSAGTVYNEQFF
TRBV5-5	TRBD1	TRBJ1-6	-	TGTGCCAGCAGCCCAGGGACAGGGGGTTCACCCCTCCACTTT	CASSPGTGGSPLHF
TRBV6-5	TRBD1	TRBJ1-6	-	TGTGCCAGCACCCTACAGGGGGCCTATAATTCACCCCTCCACTTT	CASTLQGAYNSPLHF
TRBV2	TRBD1	TRBJ1-5	-	TGTGCCAGCAGTGAAACACAGAACCCCACAGGGGGCGGAATGAATTTT	CASSETQNPTGGGMNF
TRBV14	-	TRBJ1-1	-	TGTGCCAGCAGCCGCGCATTGAACACTGAAGCTTTCTTT	CASSRALNTEAFF
TRBV28	-	TRBJ1-3	-	TGTGCCAGCAGTCCCTCGGACATCCGAAACACCATATATTTT	CASSPSDIRNTIYF
TRBV5-4	-	TRBJ1-2	-	TGTGCCAGTAACAGCTTTCAAAGGGGAAGGGATGGCTACACCTTC	CASNSFQRGRDGYTF
TRBV29-1	-	TRBJ1-4	-	TGCAGCGTTGAAGTTCGCACAGTGGGAAAACTGTTTTTT	CSVEVRTVGKLFF
TRBV6-6	-	TRBJ2-3	-	TGTGCCAGCAGTTACTTTCTCGCAGATACGCAGTATTTT	CASSYFLADTQYF
TRBV6-1	TRBD2	TRBJ2-7	once	TGTGCCAGCAAGGATGCGGGAGTAACTTACGAGCAGTACTTC	CASKDAGVTYEQYF
TRBV25-1	TRBD1	TRBJ1-4	-	TGTGCCAGCAGGGGGGACAGGGGCAGTTATGAAAAACTGTTTTTT	CASRGDRGSYEKLFF
TRBV15	TRBD2	TRBJ2-7	-	TGTGCCACCAGCAGAGATCCGGGAGGCCGGACCTACGAGCAGTACTTC	CATSRDPGGRTYEQYF
TRBV7-2	-	TRBJ2-3	-	TGTGCCAGCAGCAAGAACGGGAGAACAGATACGCAGTATTTT	CASSKNGRTDTQYF